This T cell receptor (beta chain) appears in the sequencing data of a study of cytomegalovirus exposure and HLA in healthy donors. Study-level findings and limits: In a later analysis, donors in an Asian-associated ancestry cluster reportedly had fewer N-insertions in productive TCRs than the cohort mean.

Healthy donors of bone marrow made up the group. Though nominally healthy at sampling, donors likely had unrecorded immune exposures. In its sample, this clone was seen a few times. No antigen is known for it. Amplification used 60 Vbeta primers and 13 Jbeta primers. Only in-frame clones appear in the TCRdb table, and some are missing; sequencing was by immunoSEQ multiplex PCR. The sample shows fewer than 90,000 clones, about 70% of them seen only once. The clonotype was recovered from a man aged 35-49 years in good health and CMV-seropositive. Sample: PBMCs.

The CDR3 protein is CASSQYSGNTIYF. CDR3 coding DNA: TGTGCCAGCAGCCAGTACTCTGGAAACACCATATATTTT. V gene TRBV2 combines with J gene TRBJ1-3; D unresolved. CDR3 size: 13 residues. Trimming removed 6 bases at V and 0 bases at J, with 6 bases between. Looked up from germline, CDR1 is SNHLY and CDR2 is FYNNEI. Variable domain in full (rest from reference TRBV2 and TRBJ1-3): EPEVTQTPSHQVTQMGQEVILRCVPISNHLYFYWYRQILGQKVEFLVSFYNNEISEKSEIFDDQFSVERPDGSNFTLKIRSTKLEDSAMYFCASSQYSGNTIYFGEGSWLTVV.